Listed below are T cell receptor beta chains from one sample, sequenced in a study of OX40 agonist ivuxolimab in advanced cancers. Data came from immunoSEQ multiplex PCR; TCRdb stores just in-frame clones and leaves some out. The repertoire holds approximately 81,000 clones, around 93% seen once, with around 15% in the top ten. The material was CD4+ or CD8+ T cells sorted from blood, obtained in a trial of the OX40 agonist ivuxolimab. The receptors come from an adult with an advanced solid tumor such as melanoma, head and neck, liver or kidney cancer. Each CDR3 is given with its conserved first and last residue. A D gene is named only where the DNA matches it firmly. Only some rows state a clone size, as once, few, many or a class for expanded clones.

clone size: once
V gene: TRBV28
J gene: TRBJ2-7
D gene: .
CDR3 protein: CASSLPRTKPRYEQYF
CDR3 DNA: TGTGCCAGCAGTCTTCCACGTACTAAGCCCCGCTACGAGCAGTACTTC

clone size: once
V gene: TRBV28
J gene: TRBJ2-7
D gene: .
CDR3 protein: CASSQPKTAAWEQYF
CDR3 DNA: TGTGCCAGCAGCCAACCAAAGACAGCGGCCTGGGAGCAGTACTTC

clone size: once
V gene: TRBV4-1
J gene: TRBJ2-7
D gene: TRBD2
CDR3 protein: CASSQDELAGGSYEQYF
CDR3 DNA: TGCGCCAGCAGCCAAGACGAACTAGCGGGGGGCTCCTACGAGCAGTACTTC

clone size: .
V gene: TRBV27
J gene: TRBJ1-4
D gene: TRBD1
CDR3 protein: CASSAQGATNEKLFF
CDR3 DNA: TGTGCCAGCAGTGCCCAGGGGGCAACTAATGAAAAACTGTTTTTT

clone size: .
V gene: TRBV9
J gene: TRBJ1-2
D gene: .
CDR3 protein: CASSPFRQMDGYTF
CDR3 DNA: TGTGCCAGCAGCCCCTTCCGACAGATGGATGGCTACACCTTC

clone size: .
V gene: TRBV19
J gene: TRBJ1-2
D gene: TRBD1
CDR3 protein: CASSQGGQGHYGYTF
CDR3 DNA: TGTGCCAGTAGCCAGGGGGGACAGGGGCACTATGGCTACACCTTC

clone size: few
V gene: TRBV4-2
J gene: TRBJ1-4
D gene: .
CDR3 protein: CASSALGEKLFF
CDR3 DNA: TGTGCCAGCAGCGCACTGGGAGAAAAACTGTTTTTT

clone size: .
V gene: TRBV18
J gene: TRBJ2-7
D gene: TRBD1
CDR3 protein: CASSEGQGYEQYF
CDR3 DNA: TGTGCCAGCTCAGAGGGACAGGGGTACGAGCAGTACTTC

clone size: .
V gene: TRBV27
J gene: TRBJ2-7
D gene: .
CDR3 protein: CASSSLSGQTYEQYF
CDR3 DNA: TGTGCCAGCAGTTCCCTCTCCGGACAAACCTACGAGCAGTACTTC

clone size: .
V gene: TRBV9
J gene: TRBJ1-1
D gene: .
CDR3 protein: CASSVGAGNTEAFF
CDR3 DNA: TGTGCCAGCAGCGTAGGGGCAGGGAACACTGAAGCTTTCTTT

clone size: .
V gene: TRBV9
J gene: TRBJ1-2
D gene: TRBD1
CDR3 protein: CASTPGGYGYTF
CDR3 DNA: TGTGCCAGCACCCCAGGGGGGTATGGCTACACCTTC

clone size: .
V gene: TRBV27
J gene: TRBJ2-1
D gene: .
CDR3 protein: CASIAPGPGPDEQFF
CDR3 DNA: TGTGCCAGCATCGCCCCGGGACCGGGGCCTGATGAGCAGTTCTTC

clone size: .
V gene: TRBV7-9
J gene: TRBJ2-7
D gene: .
CDR3 protein: CASSFGQGLTHEQYF
CDR3 DNA: TGTGCCAGCAGCTTCGGGCAGGGATTGACCCACGAGCAGTACTTC

clone size: .
V gene: TRBV9
J gene: TRBJ1-3
D gene: .
CDR3 protein: CASSVDSGLGNTIYF
CDR3 DNA: TGTGCCAGCAGCGTAGATAGTGGGCTTGGAAACACCATATATTTT

clone size: .
V gene: TRBV7-8
J gene: TRBJ2-2
D gene: .
CDR3 protein: CASSLTAGAELFF
CDR3 DNA: TGTGCCAGCAGCTTAACGGCGGGGGCGGAGCTGTTTTTT

clone size: .
V gene: TRBV6-4
J gene: TRBJ2-7
D gene: .
CDR3 protein: CASSDTGERLSYEQYF
CDR3 DNA: TGTGCCAGCAGCGACACCGGGGAGCGGCTCTCCTACGAGCAGTACTTC

clone size: .
V gene: TRBV2
J gene: TRBJ2-1
D gene: .
CDR3 protein: CASINEQFF
CDR3 DNA: TGTGCCAGCATTAATGAGCAGTTCTTC

clone size: .
V gene: TRBV15
J gene: TRBJ2-7
D gene: TRBD1
CDR3 protein: CATSSRDRGYEQYF
CDR3 DNA: TGTGCCACCAGCAGTCGGGACAGGGGCTACGAGCAGTACTTC

clone size: .
V gene: TRBV11-2
J gene: TRBJ1-2
D gene: .
CDR3 protein: CASSSPGPKGYTF
CDR3 DNA: TGTGCCAGCAGCTCACCGGGACCCAAGGGCTACACCTTC

clone size: .
V gene: TRBV10-2
J gene: TRBJ2-7
D gene: TRBD2
CDR3 protein: CASGDGRPPEQYF
CDR3 DNA: TGCGCCAGCGGGGACGGGAGGCCCCCGGAGCAGTACTTC

clone size: .
V gene: TRBV11-2
J gene: TRBJ2-7
D gene: .
CDR3 protein: CASSLVATTLTYEQYF
CDR3 DNA: TGTGCCAGCAGCTTAGTTGCCACCACCCTTACCTACGAGCAGTACTTC

clone size: .
V gene: TRBV19
J gene: TRBJ1-2
D gene: .
CDR3 protein: CASSWTANYGYTF
CDR3 DNA: TGTGCCAGTAGTTGGACAGCTAACTATGGCTACACCTTC

clone size: once
V gene: TRBV6-5
J gene: TRBJ2-1
D gene: TRBD2
CDR3 protein: CASGSGTSSYNEQFF
CDR3 DNA: TGTGCCAGCGGATCTGGGACTAGCTCCTACAATGAGCAGTTCTTC

clone size: once
V gene: TRBV4-3
J gene: TRBJ2-1
D gene: .
CDR3 protein: CASSQDPGRSNEQFF
CDR3 DNA: TGCGCCAGCAGCCAAGATCCGGGCAGGAGCAATGAGCAGTTCTTC

clone size: few
V gene: TRBV20-1
J gene: TRBJ2-2
D gene: .
CDR3 protein: CSARGTGELFF
CDR3 DNA: TGCAGTGCTAGGGGGACCGGGGAGCTGTTTTTT

clone size: once
V gene: TRBV28
J gene: TRBJ2-7
D gene: .
CDR3 protein: CASSFRGPGEQYF
CDR3 DNA: TGTGCCAGCAGTTTCAGGGGACCCGGCGAGCAGTACTTC

clone size: .
V gene: TRBV6-6
J gene: TRBJ1-4
D gene: .
CDR3 protein: CASSPDLNIEKLFF
CDR3 DNA: TGTGCCAGCAGTCCCGACCTTAATATTGAAAAACTGTTTTTT

clone size: .
V gene: TRBV9
J gene: TRBJ1-5
D gene: .
CDR3 protein: CASSSGTNQPQHF
CDR3 DNA: TGTGCCAGCAGCTCGGGAACAAATCAGCCCCAGCATTTT

clone size: .
V gene: TRBV11-2
J gene: TRBJ2-7
D gene: TRBD2
CDR3 protein: CASSPLTSGRAHEQYF
CDR3 DNA: TGTGCCAGCAGCCCACTTACTAGCGGGAGGGCCCACGAGCAGTACTTC

clone size: .
V gene: TRBV6-6
J gene: TRBJ1-5
D gene: .
CDR3 protein: CASSPMGGQPQHF
CDR3 DNA: TGTGCCAGCAGCCCCATGGGGGGTCAGCCCCAGCATTTT

clone size: .
V gene: TRBV4-3
J gene: TRBJ1-3
D gene: .
CDR3 protein: CASSQDGSSGNTIYF
CDR3 DNA: TGCGCCAGCAGCCAAGATGGGAGCTCTGGAAACACCATATATTTT

clone size: .
V gene: TRBV9
J gene: TRBJ2-7
D gene: .
CDR3 protein: CASSVGGPSSYEQYF
CDR3 DNA: TGTGCCAGCAGCGTAGGGGGCCCTAGCTCCTACGAGCAGTACTTC

clone size: once
V gene: TRBV11-3
J gene: TRBJ2-7
D gene: .
CDR3 protein: CASSLDSLYEQYF
CDR3 DNA: TGTGCCAGCAGCTTAGACTCCCTCTACGAGCAGTACTTC

clone size: few
V gene: TRBV28
J gene: TRBJ1-1
D gene: .
CDR3 protein: CASSGEEAEAFF
CDR3 DNA: TGTGCCAGCAGTGGCGAGGAGGCTGAAGCTTTCTTT

clone size: .
V gene: TRBV28
J gene: TRBJ1-4
D gene: .
CDR3 protein: CASSPTDIRVDKLFF
CDR3 DNA: TGTGCCAGCAGCCCCACCGACATCCGGGTCGATAAACTGTTTTTT

clone size: once
V gene: TRBV7-9
J gene: TRBJ2-1
D gene: TRBD2
CDR3 protein: CASSSTSGRGRGEFF
CDR3 DNA: TGTGCCAGCAGCTCCACTAGCGGGAGAGGCCGGGGAGAGTTCTTC

clone size: .
V gene: TRBV9
J gene: TRBJ2-3
D gene: TRBD2
CDR3 protein: CASSVPLAGHTDTQYF
CDR3 DNA: TGTGCCAGCAGCGTACCACTAGCGGGGCACACAGATACGCAGTATTTT

clone size: .
V gene: TRBV7-6
J gene: TRBJ2-7
D gene: .
CDR3 protein: CASSLRAGGLAAEQYF
CDR3 DNA: TGTGCCAGCAGCTTACGAGCTGGGGGGCTAGCGGCCGAGCAGTACTTC

clone size: .
V gene: TRBV7-8
J gene: TRBJ2-5
D gene: .
CDR3 protein: CASSLDFAGSLETQYF
CDR3 DNA: TGTGCCAGCAGCTTAGACTTTGCGGGGTCTCTGGAGACCCAGTACTTC

clone size: .
V gene: TRBV27
J gene: TRBJ2-2
D gene: TRBD1
CDR3 protein: CASSFGDRRFANTGELFF
CDR3 DNA: TGTGCCAGCAGTTTCGGGGACAGAAGGTTCGCGAACACCGGGGAGCTGTTTTTT

clone size: once
V gene: TRBV6-5
J gene: TRBJ1-1
D gene: .
CDR3 protein: CASSYPGPNTEAFF
CDR3 DNA: TGTGCCAGCAGTTACCCAGGACCGAACACTGAAGCTTTCTTT

clone size: .
V gene: TRBV6-5
J gene: TRBJ1-4
D gene: .
CDR3 protein: CASSYSIGAANEKLFF
CDR3 DNA: TGTGCCAGCAGTTACTCGATAGGGGCGGCTAATGAAAAACTGTTTTTT

clone size: .
V gene: TRBV27
J gene: TRBJ2-3
D gene: .
CDR3 protein: CASSLLGRPDTQYF
CDR3 DNA: TGTGCCAGCAGTTTATTGGGTCGACCAGATACGCAGTATTTT

clone size: .
V gene: TRBV9
J gene: TRBJ2-1
D gene: .
CDR3 protein: CASSVGVAENEQFF
CDR3 DNA: TGTGCCAGCAGCGTAGGGGTAGCGGAGAATGAGCAGTTCTTC

clone size: .
V gene: TRBV28
J gene: TRBJ2-1
D gene: TRBD2
CDR3 protein: CASSLSGLGNEQFF
CDR3 DNA: TGTGCCAGCAGTCTCTCGGGACTAGGCAATGAGCAGTTCTTC

clone size: .
V gene: TRBV27
J gene: TRBJ2-5
D gene: TRBD2
CDR3 protein: CASSWAGGQETQYF
CDR3 DNA: TGTGCCAGCAGTTGGGCGGGAGGGCAAGAGACCCAGTACTTC

clone size: .
V gene: TRBV19
J gene: TRBJ2-7
D gene: .
CDR3 protein: CASSPRTSITYEQYF
CDR3 DNA: TGTGCCAGTAGTCCCCGTACATCGATAACCTACGAGCAGTACTTC